This TCR delta chain comes out of a study of gamma delta lymphoproliferative disorders and STAT genes. CDR3 size: 19 residues. Genomic DNA from isolated PBMCs served as the sequencing template. TCRdb redid the clone calls on the multiplex PCR reads with CATT. The sample has some 1,400 delta-chain clones; roughly 0.92% are singletons. The sequence was obtained from a human donor in good health. The specimen was blood. Although no V gene was called, TRDJ1 is the J gene; the table's D call TRDD3 went unverified against the DNA. CDR3 coding DNA: TGTGCCTCCCCAGGGAGAGGTACTGGGGGATACGGTTACACCGATAAACTCATCTTT. Protein sequence: CASPGRGTGGYGYTDKLIF.